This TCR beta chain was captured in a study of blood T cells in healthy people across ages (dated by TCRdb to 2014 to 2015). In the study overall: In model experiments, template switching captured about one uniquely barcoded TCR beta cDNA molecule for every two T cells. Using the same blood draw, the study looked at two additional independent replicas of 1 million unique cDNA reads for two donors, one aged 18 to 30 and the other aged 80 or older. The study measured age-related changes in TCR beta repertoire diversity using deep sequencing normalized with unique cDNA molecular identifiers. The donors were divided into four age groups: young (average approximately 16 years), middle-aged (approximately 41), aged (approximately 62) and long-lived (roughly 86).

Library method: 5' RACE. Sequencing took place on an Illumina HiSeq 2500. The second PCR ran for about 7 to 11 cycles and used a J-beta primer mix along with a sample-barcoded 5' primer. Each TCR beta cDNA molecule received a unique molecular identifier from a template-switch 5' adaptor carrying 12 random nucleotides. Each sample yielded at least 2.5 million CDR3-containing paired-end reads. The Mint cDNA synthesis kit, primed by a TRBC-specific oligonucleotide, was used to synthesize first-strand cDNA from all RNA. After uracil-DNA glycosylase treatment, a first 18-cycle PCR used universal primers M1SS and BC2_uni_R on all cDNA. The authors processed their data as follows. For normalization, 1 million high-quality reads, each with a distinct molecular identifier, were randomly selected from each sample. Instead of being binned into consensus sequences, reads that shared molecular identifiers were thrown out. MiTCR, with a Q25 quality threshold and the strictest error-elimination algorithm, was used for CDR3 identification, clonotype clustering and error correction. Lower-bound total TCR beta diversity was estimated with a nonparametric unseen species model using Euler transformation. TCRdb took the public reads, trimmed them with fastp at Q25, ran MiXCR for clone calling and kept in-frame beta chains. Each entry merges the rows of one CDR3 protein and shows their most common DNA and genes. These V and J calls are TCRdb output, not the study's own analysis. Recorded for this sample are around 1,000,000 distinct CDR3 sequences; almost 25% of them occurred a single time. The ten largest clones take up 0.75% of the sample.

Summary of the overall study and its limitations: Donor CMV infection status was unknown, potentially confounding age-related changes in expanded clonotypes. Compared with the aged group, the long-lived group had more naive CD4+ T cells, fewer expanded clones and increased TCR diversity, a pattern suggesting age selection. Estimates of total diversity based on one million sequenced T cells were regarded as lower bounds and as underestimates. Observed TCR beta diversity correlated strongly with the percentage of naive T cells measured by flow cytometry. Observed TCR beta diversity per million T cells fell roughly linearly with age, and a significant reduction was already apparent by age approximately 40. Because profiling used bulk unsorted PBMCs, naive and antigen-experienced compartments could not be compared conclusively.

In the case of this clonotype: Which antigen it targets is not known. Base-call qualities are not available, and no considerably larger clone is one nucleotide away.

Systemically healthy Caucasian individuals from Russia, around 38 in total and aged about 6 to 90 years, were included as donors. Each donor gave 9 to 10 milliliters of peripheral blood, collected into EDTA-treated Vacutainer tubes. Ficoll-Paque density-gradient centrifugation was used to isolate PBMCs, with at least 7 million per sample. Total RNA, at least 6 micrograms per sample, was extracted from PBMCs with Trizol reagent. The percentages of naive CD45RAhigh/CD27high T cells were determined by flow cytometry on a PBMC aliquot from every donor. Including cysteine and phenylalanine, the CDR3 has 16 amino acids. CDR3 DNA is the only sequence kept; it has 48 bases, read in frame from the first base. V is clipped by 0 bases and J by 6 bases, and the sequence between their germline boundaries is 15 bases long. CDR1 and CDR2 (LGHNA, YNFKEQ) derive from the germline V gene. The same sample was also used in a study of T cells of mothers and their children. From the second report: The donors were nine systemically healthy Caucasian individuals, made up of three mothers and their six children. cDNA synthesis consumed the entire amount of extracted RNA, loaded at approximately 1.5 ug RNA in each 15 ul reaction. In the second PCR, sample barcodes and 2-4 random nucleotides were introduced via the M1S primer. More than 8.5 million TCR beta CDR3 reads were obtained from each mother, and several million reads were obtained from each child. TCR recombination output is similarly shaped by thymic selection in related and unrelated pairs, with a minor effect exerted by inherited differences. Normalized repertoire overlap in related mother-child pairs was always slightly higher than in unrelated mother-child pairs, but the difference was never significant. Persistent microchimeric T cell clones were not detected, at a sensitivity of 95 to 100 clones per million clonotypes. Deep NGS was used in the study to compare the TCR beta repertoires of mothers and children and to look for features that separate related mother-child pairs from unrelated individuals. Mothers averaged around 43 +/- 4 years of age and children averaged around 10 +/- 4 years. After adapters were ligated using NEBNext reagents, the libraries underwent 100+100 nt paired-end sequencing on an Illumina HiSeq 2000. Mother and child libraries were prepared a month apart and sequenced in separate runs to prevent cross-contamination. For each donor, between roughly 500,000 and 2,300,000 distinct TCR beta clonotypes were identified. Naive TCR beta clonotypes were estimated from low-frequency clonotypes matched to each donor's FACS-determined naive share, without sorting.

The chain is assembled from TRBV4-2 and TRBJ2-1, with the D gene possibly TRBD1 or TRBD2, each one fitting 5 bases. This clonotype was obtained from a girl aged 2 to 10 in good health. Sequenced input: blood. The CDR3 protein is CASSQEDRDVSNEQFF. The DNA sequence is TGTGCCAGCAGCCAAGAGGACCGGGACGTCTCCAATGAGCAGTTCTTC.